This TCR beta chain was sequenced during a study of blood T cell repertoires in COVID-19. Overall study context: The United States, Italy and Spain were the sources of the acute and convalescent COVID-19 samples.

Here immunoSEQ multiplex PCR was the method, and the copy in TCRdb shows in-frame clones only, minus some. The sample holds roughly 140,000 clones, more than 60% seen once. The CDR3 covers 16 residues. Trimming stripped 5 bases from V and 5 bases from J, with 20 bases between. Germline V CDR1 and CDR2: KGHDR, SFDVKD. V is TRBV24-1 and J is TRBJ1-1; the D is unclear. This TCR was recovered from a woman aged 60 to 75 with acute or convalescent COVID-19. Material for sequencing was peripheral blood. CDR3 nucleotide sequence: TGTGCCACCAGTGCCGGACCGGCGGGGATCCAGACTGAAGCTTTCTTT. Protein: CATSAGPAGIQTEAFF.